The 24 T cell receptor beta chains in this list originate from one sample, sequenced in a study of memory CD4+ T cells and cytomegalovirus serostatus. The sort gate was single viable CD3+CD4+CD8-CD45RO+ cells for memory CD4+ T cells. Some clones are missing from TCRdb's copy, which holds only in-frame ones; the method was immunoSEQ multiplex PCR. The sample has about 25,000 clones; about 80% are singletons. The sequenced sample was memory CD4+ T cells from blood. The receptor source for this set is an adult in good health and CMV-seronegative.

The rearrangement uses TRBV6-5 and TRBJ1-1; no clear D gene. The CDR3 consists of 14 residues. Germline V CDR1 and CDR2: MNHEY, SVGAGI. Trimming removed 6 bases from V and 1 base from J, with 12 bases in between. The CDR3 DNA is TGTGCCAGCAGCCGTTTGGACGGGAACACTGAAGCTTTCTTT. As protein: CASSRLDGNTEAFF.

The V gene is TRBV7-9, the J gene TRBJ2-6; TRBD1 aligns across 7 bases. Per germline, CDR1 SEHNR and CDR2 FQNEAQ (reference sequence). J lost 5 bases, V lost 3 bases, and 13 bases had no gene match. There are 18 residues in the CDR3. The CDR3 sequence is CASSFSGTAFSRANVLTF. For the CDR3, the DNA is TGTGCCAGCAGCTTCTCCGGGACAGCTTTCTCAAGGGCCAACGTCCTGACTTTC.

This sequence joins TRBV7-9 and TRBJ2-7; D perhaps matches TRBD1 (5 bases). V lost 10 bases, J lost 4 bases, and 14 bases lay in between. In germline, CDR1 is SEHNR, CDR2 FQNEAQ (reference sequence). The CDR3 is 12 amino acids. CDR3 in amino acids: CAIQGRNYEQYF. The CDR3 coding sequence is TGTGCCATCCAGGGCAGAAATTACGAGCAGTACTTC.

The sample holds a few counts of this clone. This sequence joins TRBV7-2 and TRBJ2-1; 12 bases match TRBD2. Germline lookup yields CDR1 SGHTA and CDR2 FQGNSA. Trimming cost V 2 bases and J 6 bases; bases outside gene matches: 8. There are 17 residues in the CDR3. The CDR3 reads CASSLSLAGGPGNEQFF. In DNA form, the CDR3 reads TGTGCCAGCAGCTTATCCCTAGCGGGGGGGCCTGGCAATGAGCAGTTCTTC.

The rearrangement joins TRBV18 to TRBJ1-1; TRBD1 agrees at 8 bases. The V gene's germline CDR1 is KGHSH and CDR2 LQKENI. The V segment lost 5 bases and the J segment 1 base; nucleotides outside the gene matches: 9. The CDR3 consists of 16 residues. CDR3 nucleotides: TGTGCCAGCTCATACAGACAGGGGTCGAGGAACACTGAAGCTTTCTTT. Encoded protein: CASSYRQGSRNTEAFF.

The chain combines TRBV29-1 with TRBJ1-3, with D unresolved. Germline CDR1 is SQVTM and CDR2 is ANQGSEA. V lost 2 bases and J lost 4, with 3 bases in between. The CDR3 runs to 11 residues. The CDR3 nucleotides read TGCAGCGTTGAAAAAGGAAACACCATATATTTT. Translation: CSVEKGNTIYF.

The V and J genes are TRBV15 and TRBJ1-3; D is uncertain. This CDR3 has 16 amino acids. The germline V gene has CDR1 LNHNV and CDR2 YYDKDF (reference sequence). Deletions cut 0 bases from V and 0 bases from J, with 9 bases between. CDR3 loop: CATSRDVDPSGNTIYF. The CDR3 DNA reads as TGTGCCACCAGCAGAGATGTGGATCCCTCTGGAAACACCATATATTTT.

This clone has a handful of counts. V is TRBV19 and J is TRBJ1-2, with D possibly TRBD1 on 6 matching bases. Germline CDR1 and CDR2: LNHDA and SQIVND (reference sequence). There are 13 residues in the CDR3. Trimming took off 4 bases at V and 5 bases at J, with 11 bases between the two ends. The CDR3 loop reads CASSNDRTYGYTF. The CDR3 DNA reads as TGTGCCAGTAGTAACGACAGGACGTATGGCTACACCTTC.

V usage is TRBV5-1 and J usage is TRBJ1-5, with D possibly matching TRBD1 (6 bases). This CDR3 has 15 residues. The germline V and J ends were trimmed by 7 bases and 4 bases, with 18 bases remaining between them. Germline V CDR1 and CDR2: SGHRS, YFSETQ. CDR3 coding DNA: TGCGCCAGCGCGGCCGGGGCAGGGGAAAATCAGCCCCAGCATTTT. Protein sequence: CASAAGAGENQPQHF.

This clone was recorded a few times. The chain couples TRBV4-1 to TRBJ2-2, with D perhaps being TRBD1 or TRBD2 (5 bases each). V dropped 6 bases and J dropped 0 bases, with 17 bases sitting between them. CDR3 length equals 17 residues. Germline-derived CDR1 and CDR2 are MGHRA and YSYEKL. This CDR3 reads CASRSAWGNANTGELFF. The CDR3 DNA reads TGCGCCAGCAGGTCTGCGTGGGGGAACGCGAACACCGGGGAGCTGTTTTTT.

This chain uses TRBV29-1 with TRBJ2-5; D is uncertain. V lost 0 bases to trimming and J lost 1 base, with 12 bases between them. Germline V gene sequence: CDR1 SQVTM, CDR2 ANQGSEA. This CDR3 has 15 residues. The CDR3 reads CSVEDPVLTQETQYF. DNA for the CDR3: TGCAGCGTTGAAGATCCAGTGCTGACCCAAGAGACCCAGTACTTC.

V and J are TRBV20-1 and TRBJ2-7; no clear D. Between the trimmed V and J ends, which lost 1 base and 5 bases, there was a span of 6 bases. Germline V gives CDR1 DFQATT, CDR2 SNEGSKA (reference sequence). The CDR3 consists of 11 residues. CDR3 protein: CSARGRNEQYF. The CDR3 DNA follows: TGCAGTGCTAGAGGGCGCAACGAGCAGTACTTC.

The genes are TRBV27 and TRBJ2-3; D uncertain. The CDR3 sequence is 15 residues long. The germline V gene encodes CDR1 MNHEY and CDR2 SMNVEV (reference sequence). The ends were cut back, 0 bases at V and 2 bases at J, with 9 bases in the middle. CDR3 sequence reads: CASSLSIGYTDTQYF. The DNA for the CDR3 is TGTGCCAGCAGTTTATCGATAGGGTACACAGATACGCAGTATTTT.

V gene TRBV18 combines with J gene TRBJ1-6, with 9 positions matching TRBD1. The CDR3 is made up of 15 amino acids. From germline, CDR1 is KGHSH and CDR2 LQKENI. J was trimmed by 10 bases and V by 2 bases; bases with no gene match: 6. The CDR3 sequence: CASSPKDRGESPLHF. The CDR3 DNA follows: TGTGCCAGCTCACCAAAGGACAGGGGAGAGTCACCCCTCCACTTT. Based on the CDR3 plus reference TRBV18 and TRBJ1-6, the full variable domain is NAGVMQNPRHLVRRRGQEARLRCSPMKGHSHVYWYRQLPEEGLKFMVYLQKENIIDESGMPKERFSAEFPKEGPSILRIQQVVRGDSAAYFCASSPKDRGESPLHFGNGTRLTVT.

This chain joins TRBV4-3 and TRBJ1-4; no reliable D call. The CDR3 totals 14 residues. Between the trimmed V and J ends, which lost 0 bases and 13 bases, there was a span of 15 bases. Germline V gene sequence: CDR1 LGHNA, CDR2 YSLEER. The CDR3 is CASSQERARTGLFF. CDR3 DNA sequence: TGCGCCAGCAGCCAAGAGCGGGCGAGAACGGGACTGTTTTTT.

The chain is built from TRBV19 and TRBJ1-6, with TRBD1 matching over 7 bases. The CDR3 runs to 16 residues. Germline V gene lookup returns CDR1 LNHDA and CDR2 SQIVND (reference sequence). J gave up 7 bases and V 1 base, and 7 bases lay outside the gene matches. CDR3 in amino acids: CASSIGGGAGNSPLHF. The DNA of the CDR3 is TGTGCCAGTAGTATAGGAGGGGGCGCGGGGAATTCACCCCTCCACTTT.

DNA of the CDR3: TGTGCCAGCAGCCAAGAAGGGGTGAACACTGAAGCTTTCTTT. Translating gives CASSQEGVNTEAFF. This chain joins TRBV4-2 and TRBJ1-1, with a tentative D call TRBD1 (5 bases). CDR3 length equals 14 residues. CDR1 is LGHNA and CDR2 is YNFKEQ in the germline V gene. Trimming took 0 bases from V and 0 from J, leaving 5 bases between them.

This clone was seen a few times. The chain joins TRBV5-1 to TRBJ1-1, with no clear D. The CDR3 consists of 13 residues. In germline, CDR1 is SGHRS, CDR2 YFSETQ. V shed 1 base and J shed 3 bases, with 7 bases lying between them. The DNA for the CDR3 is TGCGCCAGCAGCTTGTCACCTTACACTGAAGCTTTCTTT. Its protein is CASSLSPYTEAFF.

This chain uses TRBV7-9 with TRBJ2-6, with D unclear. The CDR3 loop spans 16 amino acids. Looked up from germline, CDR1 is SEHNR and CDR2 is FQNEAQ (reference sequence). Trimming pared 4 bases from V and 0 bases from J, leaving 10 bases between. CDR3 nucleotides: TGTGCCAGCAGCTCCGGATGGGGCTCTGGGGCCAACGTCCTGACTTTC. Translating it yields CASSSGWGSGANVLTF. Full variable domain (outside the CDR3, taken from reference TRBV7-9 and TRBJ2-6): DTGVSQNPRHKITKRGQNVTFRCDPISEHNRLYWYRQTLGQGPEFLTYFQNEAQLEKSRLLSDRFSAERPKGSFSTLEIQRTEQGDSAMYLCASSSGWGSGANVLTFGAGSRLTVL.

This rearrangement joins TRBV30 to TRBJ2-3; TRBD2 is a possible D gene (5 bases). The length of the CDR3 is 13 residues. Germline CDR1 reads GTSNPN; CDR2 reads SVGIG (reference sequence). V was shortened by 7 bases and J by 6 bases, with 17 bases between the two germline ends. CDR3 bases: TGTGCCTTCTTTGGCCGGAGCGGCGATACGCAGTATTTT. This encodes CAFFGRSGDTQYF. Full variable domain (missing parts from reference TRBV30 and TRBJ2-3): SQTIHQWPATLVQPVGSPLSLECTVEGTSNPNLYWYRQAAGRGLQLLFYSVGIGQISSEVPQNLSASRPQDRQFILSSKKLLLSDSGFYLCAFFGRSGDTQYFGPGTRLTVL.

This chain links TRBV6-6 with TRBJ2-5; possibly TRBD1 for D (5 bases). Deletions cut 5 bases from V and 2 bases from J, with 12 bases between. The CDR3 contains 14 residues. From germline, CDR1 is MNHNY and CDR2 SVGAGI (reference sequence). The CDR3 region is CASSPTRQQETQYF. The CDR3 nucleotides read TGTGCCAGCAGTCCAACCCGACAGCAAGAGACCCAGTACTTC.

The V gene is TRBV18, the J gene TRBJ2-1; 11 nucleotides align to TRBD2. The J segment lost 9 bases and the V segment lost 2 bases, leaving 9 bases of the junction unmatched. Germline values: CDR1 KGHSH, CDR2 LQKENI. The CDR3 covers 16 residues. The CDR3 sequence: CASSPMTSGAGGEQFF. In DNA, the CDR3 is TGTGCCAGCTCACCAATGACTAGCGGGGCGGGTGGTGAGCAGTTCTTC.

This chain connects TRBV18 to TRBJ2-5; D call uncertain. The CDR3 loop spans 13 amino acids. The germline V gene has CDR1 KGHSH and CDR2 LQKENI. Trimming pared 5 bases from V and 2 bases from J, leaving 9 bases between. CDR3 region: CASSIQVQETQYF. The CDR3 nucleotides are TGTGCCAGCTCAATCCAAGTACAAGAGACCCAGTACTTC.

The chain is built from TRBV6-6 and TRBJ1-5; D is possibly TRBD1 (6 bases). CDR1 and CDR2 from the germline V gene are MNHNY and SVGAGI (reference sequence). There are 13 residues in the CDR3. V lost 5 bases and J lost 4, with 9 bases in between. CDR3 bases: TGTGCCAGCAGTCCAGGGGCTAATCAGCCCCAGCATTTT. Residues: CASSPGANQPQHF.